This record looks at one T cell receptor (beta chain) sequence and its context. Its matching antigen is unknown. The data derive from a study of blood T cells in healthy people across ages. Study conclusions and caveats: TCR beta diversity per million T cells fell roughly linearly with age.

Germline lookup yields CDR1 SGHVS and CDR2 FQNEAQ. The V segment lost 3 bases and the J segment 7 bases; nucleotides outside the gene matches: 9. The CDR3 contains 15 residues. With a J-beta primer mix and a sample-barcoded 5' primer, a second PCR ran about 7 to 12 cycles. From the 5' RACE reads, TCRdb called clonotypes with MiXCR, one entry per CDR3 protein. The table lists roughly 500,000 distinct CDR3 sequences, around 24% of them singletons, with 7.5% to 9% in the top ten. These data also featured in a second study, about T cells of mothers and their children. That source adds: Samples were obtained from a few healthy Caucasian mothers and their six children. Similar thymic selection effects on TCR recombination output appear in pairs, both related and unrelated. At a sensitivity of approximately 100 clones per million clonotypes, no persistent microchimeric T cell clones appeared.

The sample taken for sequencing was blood. The V gene is TRBV7-8, the J gene TRBJ2-7, with 10 positions matching TRBD1. This clonotype was sampled from a boy younger than 18 in good health. The CDR3 bases are TGTGCCAGCAGCTTTGACAGGGGGCTTAATATAGAGCAGTACTTC. It codes for CASSFDRGLNIEQYF.